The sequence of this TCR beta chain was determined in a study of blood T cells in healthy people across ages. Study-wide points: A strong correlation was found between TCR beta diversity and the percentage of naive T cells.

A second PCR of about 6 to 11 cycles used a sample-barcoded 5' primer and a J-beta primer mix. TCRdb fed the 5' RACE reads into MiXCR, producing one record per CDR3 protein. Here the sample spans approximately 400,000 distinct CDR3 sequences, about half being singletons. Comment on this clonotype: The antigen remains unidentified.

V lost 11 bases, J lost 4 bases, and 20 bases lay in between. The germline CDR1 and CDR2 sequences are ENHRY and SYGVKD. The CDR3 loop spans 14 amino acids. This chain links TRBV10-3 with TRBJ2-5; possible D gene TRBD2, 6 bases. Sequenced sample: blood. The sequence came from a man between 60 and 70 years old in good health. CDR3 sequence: CASSRDSGVETQYF. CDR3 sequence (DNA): TGTGCCTCCAGCCGGGACTCAGGAGTAGAGACCCAGTACTTC.